These 18 T cell receptor beta chains share one sample of origin, sequenced in a study of blood T cell repertoires in COVID-19. Here immunoSEQ multiplex PCR was the method, and the copy in TCRdb shows in-frame clones only, minus some. This table holds 30,000 to 35,000 clones, approximately 88% found once. The specimen was peripheral blood. The receptors originated from a man aged 55-75 years with COVID-19, enrolled during active disease.

This chain joins TRBV28 and TRBJ1-5, with a weak D call TRBD1 (5 bases). From germline, CDR1 is MDHEN and CDR2 SYDVKM. CDR3 length: 14 amino acids. With 4 bases removed from V and 3 bases from J, the gap between germline ends came to 10 bases. The CDR3 sequence: CASSSPGPNQPQHF. CDR3 nucleotides: TGTGCCAGCAGTTCTCCAGGGCCCAATCAGCCCCAGCATTTT. Looking up the rest from reference TRBV28 and TRBJ1-5 gives the full variable domain: DVKVTQSSRYLVKRTGEKVFLECVQDMDHENMFWYRQDPGLGLRLIYFSYDVKMKEKGDIPEGYSVSREKKERFSLILESASTNQTSMYLCASSSPGPNQPQHFGDGTRLSIL.

This clone occurred a few times. The J gene is TRBJ2-7, the V gene TRBV2; D is uncertain. CDR3 length equals 11 residues. CDR1 and CDR2 from the germline V gene are SNHLY and FYNNEI. V gave up 4 bases and J gave up 4 bases, with 5 bases separating them. CDR3 residues: CASSVNYEQYF. The CDR3 DNA sequence: TGTGCCAGCAGTGTTAATTACGAGCAGTACTTC.

The chain links TRBV7-9 to TRBJ2-6; possible D gene TRBD1, 5 bases. Germline loops: CDR1 SEHNR, CDR2 FQNEAQ (reference sequence). The CDR3 extends over 15 amino acids. V lost 4 bases and J 2 bases, leaving 9 bases between the germline ends. CDR3 bases: TGTGCCAGCAGCTCGACAGAAACTGGGGCCAACGTCCTGACTTTC. Residues: CASSSTETGANVLTF.

This clone was observed a handful of times. The gene calls are TRBV5-1 and TRBJ2-1, with a possible D match to TRBD2 (5 bases). The CDR3 length is 15 residues. Trimming took 0 bases from V and 4 from J, leaving 11 bases between them. Germline CDR1 reads SGHRS; CDR2 reads YFSETQ. The CDR3 is CASSLGGSGYNEQFF. CDR3 DNA: TGCGCCAGCAGCTTGGGAGGGAGTGGGTACAATGAGCAGTTCTTC.

This clone was seen just once. DNA of the CDR3: TGTGCCAGCAGCTTGAGTGTGGTAGACTACGAGCAGTACTTC. Translated, it gives CASSLSVVDYEQYF. The rearrangement joins TRBV5-6 to TRBJ2-7; unclear D gene. The germline V gene has CDR1 SGHDT and CDR2 YYEEEE. Deletions cut 1 base from V and 3 bases from J, with 11 bases between. The CDR3 consists of 14 residues.

The chain uses TRBV6-5 and TRBJ1-1, with D possibly TRBD1 on 5 matching bases. V gave up 9 bases and J gave up 5 bases, with 22 bases separating them. The CDR3 loop spans 15 amino acids. Germline CDR1 is MNHEY and CDR2 is SVGAGI. Here the CDR3 DNA reads TGTGCCAGAGACCATCTTCAGGCCCGGGGGACTGAAGCTTTCTTT. Its protein product is CARDHLQARGTEAFF.

CDR3 sequence: CASSSSPTTGNEQFF. The DNA of the CDR3 is TGTGCCAGCAGTTCGAGTCCGACGACAGGTAATGAGCAGTTCTTC. This chain uses TRBV6-6 with TRBJ2-1; maybe TRBD1 (6 bases). The CDR3 loop spans 15 amino acids. Germline V gene sequence: CDR1 MNHNY, CDR2 SVGAGI (reference sequence). V gave up 4 bases and J gave up 7 bases, with 17 bases separating them.

The V and J genes are TRBV5-1 and TRBJ2-1; TRBD2 aligns across 9 bases. Looked up from germline, CDR1 is SGHRS and CDR2 is YFSETQ. Trimming cost V 0 bases and J 4 bases; bases outside gene matches: 2. The CDR3 loop spans 15 amino acids. The CDR3 DNA reads as TGCGCCAGCAGCTTGGCCGGACTAGCGTACAATGAGCAGTTCTTC. Its protein is CASSLAGLAYNEQFF.

The chain recombines TRBV6-5 with TRBJ1-1; weak D call: TRBD1 (6 bases). Germline CDR1 and CDR2: MNHEY and SVGAGI. Deletions cut 6 bases from V and 5 bases from J, with 16 bases between. The CDR3 sequence is 14 residues long. In DNA, the CDR3 is TGTGCCAGCAGGTCCGACAGGCCCTTGACTGAAGCTTTCTTT. As protein: CASRSDRPLTEAFF.

The chain has TRBV4-3 and TRBJ2-1, with 15 bases that match TRBD2. V was clipped by 5 bases and J by 2 bases; unmatched bases: 10. CDR1 and CDR2 (germline): LGHNA, YSLEER. The CDR3 runs to 19 residues. The CDR3: CASSVRTSGRAGAYNEQFF. CDR3 nucleotide sequence: TGCGCCAGCAGCGTCAGGACTAGCGGGAGGGCCGGCGCCTACAATGAGCAGTTCTTC.

The chain couples TRBV19 to TRBJ1-5; D uncertain. The germline V and J ends were trimmed by 3 bases and 2 bases, with 20 bases remaining between them. Per germline, CDR1 LNHDA and CDR2 SQIVND (reference sequence). This CDR3 comprises 18 residues. CDR3 sequence reads: CASSISPGAGNGNQPQHF. CDR3 coding DNA: TGTGCCAGTAGTATCTCCCCGGGAGCGGGTAATGGCAATCAGCCCCAGCATTTT.

V usage is TRBV7-8 and J usage is TRBJ1-1; D uncertain. V gave up 5 bases and J gave up 1 base, with 11 bases separating them. Germline V gene sequence: CDR1 SGHVS, CDR2 FQNEAQ. The CDR3 consists of 14 residues. CDR3 DNA sequence: TGTGCCAGCAGCCCGGGAATGGGGAACACTGAAGCTTTCTTT. Amino acid sequence: CASSPGMGNTEAFF.

Here the CDR3 reads CASSALAGEVYNEQFF. DNA of the CDR3: TGTGCCAGCAGCGCCCTAGCGGGAGAGGTTTACAATGAGCAGTTCTTC. The rearrangement links TRBV5-4 to TRBJ2-1; 10 bases agree with TRBD2. V shed 4 bases, J shed 4 bases, and the junction held 8 bases outside the gene matches. Germline V gene data show CDR1 as SGHNT and CDR2 as YYREEE (reference sequence). The CDR3 spans 16 residues.

Turning to this clone: The sample contains more than one DNA sequence encoding this CDR3. CDR3 DNA: TGTGCCAGCAGGGGCGGACAGGGGACGAACACTGAAGCTTTCTTT. It specifies CASRGGQGTNTEAFF. V and J are TRBV6-5 and TRBJ1-1; 9 nucleotides align to TRBD1. V shed 6 bases and J 1 base; nucleotides not matched to a gene: 6. There are 15 residues in the CDR3. Per the germline V gene, CDR1 is MNHEY and CDR2 is SVGAGI.

About this clone: The junction differs from germline at one of its ends, possibly a read error. V gene TRBV4-3 combines with J gene TRBJ1-4, with D perhaps matching TRBD1 (5 bases). CDR1 is LGHNA and CDR2 is YSLEER in the germline V gene. The CDR3 extends over 15 amino acids. CDR3: CASRQDDRLNEKLFF. The CDR3 nucleotides are TGCGCCAGCAGACAAGACGACAGACTTAATGAAAAACTGTTTTTT.

This chain joins TRBV2 and TRBJ1-2; D might be TRBD1 (6 bases). The CDR3 consists of 14 residues. CDR1 is SNHLY, CDR2 FYNNEI, per germline. The germline V and J ends were trimmed by 1 base and 7 bases, with 13 bases remaining between them. The CDR3 spells CASSEGTNRAGYTF. CDR3 sequence (DNA): TGTGCCAGCAGTGAAGGAACCAACAGGGCTGGCTACACCTTC. Filled out from reference TRBV2 and TRBJ1-2, the complete variable domain reads EPEVTQTPSHQVTQMGQEVILRCVPISNHLYFYWYRQILGQKVEFLVSFYNNEISEKSEIFDDQFSVERPDGSNFTLKIRSTKLEDSAMYFCASSEGTNRAGYTFGSGTRLTVV.

The chain uses TRBV27 and TRBJ1-6, with 9 bases matching TRBD1. Germline V gives CDR1 MNHEY, CDR2 SMNVEV (reference sequence). This CDR3 region has 15 residues. V shed 7 bases and J 4 bases; nucleotides not matched to a gene: 5. Here the CDR3 reads CASKPGTGYNSPLHF. The CDR3 bases are TGTGCCAGCAAACCCGGGACAGGGTATAATTCACCCCTCCACTTT.

The chain links TRBV19 to TRBJ1-5; TRBD1 aligns across 7 bases. Germline V lookup: CDR1 LNHDA, CDR2 SQIVND (reference sequence). CDR3 length: 17 amino acids. V shed 0 bases, J shed 6 bases, and the junction held 11 bases outside the gene matches. The DNA of the CDR3 is TGTGCCAGTAGTATAGATCTCTCAGACAGGGCTGGTCAGCCCCAGCATTTT. This sequence encodes CASSIDLSDRAGQPQHF. Full variable domain (rest looked up from reference TRBV19 and TRBJ1-5): DGGITQSPKYLFRKEGQNVTLSCEQNLNHDAMYWYRQDPGQGLRLIYYSQIVNDFQKGDIAEGYSVSREKKESFPLTVTSAQKNPTAFYLCASSIDLSDRAGQPQHFGDGTRLSIL.